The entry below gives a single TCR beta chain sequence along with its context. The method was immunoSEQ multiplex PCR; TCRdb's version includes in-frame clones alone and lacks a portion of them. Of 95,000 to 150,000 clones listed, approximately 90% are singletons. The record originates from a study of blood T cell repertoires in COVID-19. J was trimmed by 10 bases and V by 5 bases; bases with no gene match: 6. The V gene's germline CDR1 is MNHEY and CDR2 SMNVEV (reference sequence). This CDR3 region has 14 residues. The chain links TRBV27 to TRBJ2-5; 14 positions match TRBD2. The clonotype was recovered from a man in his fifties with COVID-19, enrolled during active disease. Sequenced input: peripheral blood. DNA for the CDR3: TGTGCCAGCAGTCAACCGGGACTAGCGGGAGTCCAGTACTTC. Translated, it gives CASSQPGLAGVQYF.